Listed here are 19 T cell receptor beta chains from one sample, sequenced in a study of response to subunit inactivated influenza vaccine. Each CDR3 protein gets one entry after TCRdb re-called the RT-PCR reads with MiXCR. The table records more than 450,000 distinct CDR3 sequences, over 9% of them present only once. The same sample was also studied in work on T cells expressing NK-cell markers. That report notes: The cDNA for TCR beta came from 5'RACE template switching with UMIs.

The sample here was PBMCs from blood, taken on the day of vaccination. The receptors were sampled from a man aged 45-60 years who received an inactivated influenza vaccine.

The genes are TRBV19 and TRBJ2-1; the match to TRBD2 covers 12 bases. V was clipped by 5 bases and J by 2 bases; unmatched bases: 7. Germline V gives CDR1 LNHDA, CDR2 SQIVND (reference sequence). This CDR3 has 17 residues. The CDR3 region is CASSAPTSGGAYNEQFF. CDR3 DNA sequence: TGTGCCAGTAGTGCCCCGACTAGCGGGGGCGCCTACAATGAGCAGTTCTTC.

This clonotype was seen more than once but under ten times. The genes are TRBV9 and TRBJ2-5; 13 positions agree with TRBD2. The CDR3 spans 18 residues. V trimming: 0 bases; J trimming: 3 bases; junction bases outside the gene matches: 8. Per germline, CDR1 SGDLS and CDR2 YYNGEE. DNA of the CDR3: TGTGCCAGCAGCGTAGGACTAGCGGGGGGCAGGGGGGAAGAGACCCAGTACTTC. It is translated as CASSVGLAGGRGEETQYF.

This sequence joins TRBV5-1 and TRBJ2-1; tentatively, D is TRBD1 (6 bases). The CDR3 is 14 amino acids. CDR1 is SGHRS and CDR2 is YFSETQ in the germline V gene. Between the trimmed V and J ends, which lost 1 base and 7 bases, there was a span of 12 bases. The CDR3 coding sequence is TGCGCCAGCAGCTTGAGCAGGGGAGAGAATGAGCAGTTCTTC. Protein sequence: CASSLSRGENEQFF.

The CDR3 DNA sequence: TGTGCCACCAGCAGAGAAGTCACAGTCTACAATGAGCAGTTCTTC. Its translation is CATSREVTVYNEQFF. The gene calls are TRBV15 and TRBJ2-1; D is undetermined. V dropped 0 bases and J dropped 3 bases, with 9 bases sitting between them. The CDR3 length is 15 residues. Looked up from germline, CDR1 is LNHNV and CDR2 is YYDKDF (reference sequence).

At least ten counts were recorded for this clonotype. The J gene is TRBJ2-1, the V gene TRBV27; TRBD2 agrees at 11 bases. With V trimmed by 6 bases and J by 2 bases, 3 bases remained unmatched. CDR1 and CDR2 (germline): MNHEY, SMNVEV (reference sequence). This CDR3 has 15 amino acids. CDR3 DNA sequence: TGTGCCAGCAGATTGACTAGCGGGACCTACAATGAGCAGTTCTTC. This gives the protein CASRLTSGTYNEQFF.

The chain combines TRBV5-1 with TRBJ2-1; 7 bases fit TRBD2. The V segment lost 0 bases and the J segment 4 bases; nucleotides outside the gene matches: 7. CDR3 length: 16 residues. Germline CDR1 and CDR2: SGHRS and YFSETQ. The DNA of the CDR3 is TGCGCCAGCAGCTTGGTTGCTGGACTAGTATACAATGAGCAGTTCTTC. It codes for CASSLVAGLVYNEQFF. Drawing the rest from reference TRBV5-1 and TRBJ2-1, the complete variable domain is KAGVTQTPRYLIKTRGQQVTLSCSPISGHRSVSWYQQTPGQGLQFLFEYFSETQRNKGNFPGRFSGRQFSNSRSEMNVSTLELGDSALYLCASSLVAGLVYNEQFFGPGTRLTVL.

Only a few counts were recorded for this clonotype. The rearrangement joins TRBV5-1 to TRBJ1-5, with no clear D. Germline assignment: CDR1 SGHRS and CDR2 YFSETQ. The CDR3 loop spans 14 amino acids. Trimming removed 0 bases from V and 8 bases from J, with 12 bases in between. The CDR3, as DNA: TGCGCCAGCAGCTTGGAAGGAGGAGAGAAGCCCCAGCATTTT. Translation: CASSLEGGEKPQHF.

J is TRBJ2-1 and V is TRBV6-5, with 7 bases aligning to TRBD2. The germline gives CDR1 MNHEY, CDR2 SVGAGI. Trimming took 8 bases from V and 15 from J; bases not matched to a gene: 10. The CDR3 totals 11 residues. DNA for the CDR3: TGTGCCAGCCGTTCCCAGCGGGAACGGTTCTTC. Its protein is CASRSQRERFF.

The genes are TRBV12-3 or TRBV12-4 and TRBJ2-3; the match to TRBD2 covers 10 bases. After removal of 7 bases from V and 11 bases from J, the junction contained 12 bases not matched to a gene. The CDR3 has 14 residues. The CDR3 here is CASNSGGPVEGQYF. DNA of the CDR3: TGTGCCAGCAATAGCGGGGGGCCGGTGGAAGGGCAGTATTTT.

Only a few counts were recorded for this clonotype. The V and J genes are TRBV6-4 and TRBJ1-1; D is unclear. The CDR3 covers 13 residues. Between the trimmed V and J ends, which lost 4 bases and 1 base, there was a span of 7 bases. Germline CDR1 is MRHNA and CDR2 is SNTAGT. The CDR3 coding sequence is TGTGCCAGCAGTGCCACAGCGAACACTGAAGCTTTCTTT. Translation gives CASSATANTEAFF.

This clonotype was recorded a few times. The chain couples TRBV29-1 to TRBJ2-3; TRBD1 agrees at 8 bases. CDR1 is SQVTM and CDR2 is ANQGSEA in the germline V gene. J was trimmed by 4 bases and V by 2 bases; bases with no gene match: 8. This CDR3 has 15 amino acids. CDR3 nucleotides: TGCAGCGTTGAACTACGACAGGGGACCCCAGATACGCAGTATTTT. Translating it yields CSVELRQGTPDTQYF.

The gene calls are TRBV12-3 or TRBV12-4 and TRBJ1-2; the match to TRBD1 covers 7 bases. V shed 7 bases, J shed 4 bases, and the junction held 3 bases outside the gene matches. The length of the CDR3 is 12 residues. The CDR3 loop is CASTRDSYGYTF. CDR3 nucleotide sequence: TGTGCCAGCACCAGGGACAGCTATGGCTACACCTTC.

This CDR3 is CASNQGASLHNEQFF. In DNA form, the CDR3 reads TGTGCCAGCAACCAGGGGGCTTCTCTACACAATGAGCAGTTCTTC. The V and J genes are TRBV7-9 and TRBJ2-1; 8 nucleotides align to TRBD1. V shed 7 bases, J shed 5 bases, and the junction held 10 bases outside the gene matches. Germline CDR1 SEHNR, CDR2 FQNEAQ (reference sequence). The CDR3 contains 15 residues.

This rearrangement joins TRBV20-1 to TRBJ2-1, with 11 bases matching TRBD2. V shed 5 bases, J shed 7 bases, and the junction held 10 bases outside the gene matches. The CDR3 covers 15 residues. Looked up from germline, CDR1 is DFQATT and CDR2 is SNEGSKA (reference sequence). Here the CDR3 DNA reads TGCAGTGCTTTTATTAGCGGGAGGGCCGGGAATGAGCAGTTCTTC. Its translation: CSAFISGRAGNEQFF.

V usage is TRBV9 and J usage is TRBJ1-5, with no clear D. The V gene lost 3 bases and the J gene lost 5 bases, with 9 bases spanning the gap. The CDR3 is 13 residues long. Germline V gene data show CDR1 as SGDLS and CDR2 as YYNGEE. CDR3 sequence: CASSGSPDQPQHF. CDR3 nucleotide sequence: TGTGCCAGCAGCGGGAGCCCGGATCAGCCCCAGCATTTT.

J is TRBJ2-3 and V is TRBV20-1; 9 nucleotides match TRBD2. V was clipped by 0 bases and J by 2 bases; unmatched bases: 3. Germline CDR1 reads DFQATT; CDR2 reads SNEGSKA (reference sequence). CDR3 length: 15 amino acids. CDR3 coding DNA: TGCAGTGCTAGAGAGAGCGGGAGGTTCACAGATACGCAGTATTTT. This translates into CSARESGRFTDTQYF.

The chain couples TRBV5-1 to TRBJ2-3, with 9 bases identical to TRBD1. V lost 4 bases, J lost 4 bases, and 10 bases stayed unmatched. From germline, CDR1 is SGHRS and CDR2 YFSETQ. This CDR3 is 16 amino acids long. This chain's CDR3 is CASSGTGTGIADTQYF. Written as DNA, the CDR3 is TGCGCCAGCAGCGGAACCGGGACAGGGATTGCAGATACGCAGTATTTT.

In its sample, this clonotype was seen many times. This chain uses TRBV3-1 with TRBJ2-4, with D possibly TRBD2 on 5 matching bases. CDR3 length: 13 amino acids. Germline V gene sequence: CDR1 LGHDT, CDR2 YNNKEL (reference sequence). Trimming removed 3 bases at V and 13 bases at J, with 16 bases between. The chain's CDR3 is CASSHPGSLMQYF. The CDR3 DNA sequence: TGTGCCAGCAGCCACCCGGGAAGCTTGATGCAGTACTTC.

This clonotype appeared a few times. The chain combines TRBV3-1 with TRBJ2-4; 9 nucleotides match TRBD1. The CDR3 is 17 residues long. Germline V CDR1 and CDR2: LGHDT, YNNKEL (reference sequence). V gave up 2 bases and J gave up 8 bases; unmatched junction bases: 13. CDR3 DNA: TGTGCCAGCAGCCAATCAGGACAGGGGCATCCCGAGGACATTCAGTACTTC. This codes for CASSQSGQGHPEDIQYF.